The 22 T cell receptor beta chains listed next were all sequenced from one sample in a study of T-cell memory formation after mild COVID-19. TCRdb re-called the 5' RACE reads through MiXCR, storing one row per CDR3 protein. The data hold 450,000 or so distinct CDR3 sequences, with 20% observed a single time. The specimen sequenced was PBMCs or a T cell subset sorted from them (not recorded which). The receptors shown here come from an adult woman who had mild COVID-19 (a few samples of this study predate the infection). Cell type and time point are not known.

The table lists this clonotype with a few counts. The chain recombines TRBV7-9 with TRBJ1-2, with 8 bases fitting TRBD1. CDR3 length equals 15 residues. V gave up 0 bases and J gave up 8 bases; unmatched junction bases: 8. CDR1 and CDR2 (germline): SEHNR, FQNEAQ (reference sequence). CDR3 nucleotide sequence: TGTGCCAGCAGCTTAGCGAGCCGGGACAGGCGGGGCTACACCTTC. Amino acid sequence: CASSLASRDRRGYTF.

There are a few counts of this clonotype. The chain links TRBV10-3 to TRBJ2-1, with 10 bases that match TRBD1. This CDR3 is 15 amino acids long. V dropped 2 bases and J dropped 6; count of bases not matched to a gene: 4. Per germline, CDR1 ENHRY and CDR2 SYGVKD. The CDR3 nucleotides are TGTGCCATCAGTGAGCCGGGACAGGGGTTCAATGAGCAGTTCTTC. Translated: CAISEPGQGFNEQFF.

The V and J genes are TRBV18 and TRBJ2-7, with 12 bases that match TRBD1. From germline, CDR1 is KGHSH and CDR2 LQKENI. The length of the CDR3 is 15 residues. V dropped 2 bases and J dropped 6; count of bases not matched to a gene: 5. The CDR3 is CASSPRGQGASEQYF. The CDR3 DNA follows: TGTGCCAGCTCACCAAGGGGACAGGGGGCGAGCGAGCAGTACTTC. The whole variable domain, remainder taken from reference TRBV18 and TRBJ2-7, is NAGVMQNPRHLVRRRGQEARLRCSPMKGHSHVYWYRQLPEEGLKFMVYLQKENIIDESGMPKERFSAEFPKEGPSILRIQQVVRGDSAAYFCASSPRGQGASEQYFGPGTRLTVT.

This clonotype was recorded a few times. V and J are TRBV20-1 and TRBJ1-5; 8 bases fit TRBD1. CDR1 DFQATT and CDR2 SNEGSKA come from the germline V gene (reference sequence). V shed 4 bases, J shed 4 bases, and the junction held 3 bases outside the gene matches. The CDR3 has 13 residues. This CDR3 reads CSAKDRANQPQHF. The CDR3 nucleotides are TGCAGTGCTAAGGACAGGGCGAATCAGCCCCAGCATTTT.

The rearrangement joins TRBV19 to TRBJ2-3, with D possibly TRBD1 on 5 matching bases. CDR3 size: 13 residues. The germline V gene has CDR1 LNHDA and CDR2 SQIVND (reference sequence). V was cut by 5 bases and J by 2 bases, with 8 bases left in between. In DNA form, the CDR3 reads TGTGCCAGTAGTCAACAGGCCACAGATACGCAGTATTTT. This translates into CASSQQATDTQYF. Looking up the rest from reference TRBV19 and TRBJ2-3 gives the full variable domain: DGGITQSPKYLFRKEGQNVTLSCEQNLNHDAMYWYRQDPGQGLRLIYYSQIVNDFQKGDIAEGYSVSREKKESFPLTVTSAQKNPTAFYLCASSQQATDTQYFGPGTRLTVL.

This clonotype was seen a handful of times. The chain couples TRBV12-3 or TRBV12-4 to TRBJ1-2; D may be TRBD1 (6 bases). V dropped 5 bases and J dropped 8 bases, with 18 bases sitting between them. There are 14 residues in the CDR3. CDR3 DNA: TGTGCCAGCAGTCCATCCCCCCCCAGGGGCGGCTACACCTTC. It specifies CASSPSPPRGGYTF.

V gene TRBV7-3 combines with J gene TRBJ1-6; D uncertain. CDR3 size: 15 residues. Germline lookup yields CDR1 SGHTA and CDR2 FQGTGA. Trimming cost V 5 bases and J 5 bases, with 13 bases left between them. CDR3 in DNA: TGTGCCAGCAGCCCCGGAGGGATTGATAATTCACCCCTCCACTTT. It specifies CASSPGGIDNSPLHF.

The rearrangement links TRBV12-3 or TRBV12-4 to TRBJ2-7; 10 positions agree with TRBD2. The CDR3 runs to 15 residues. The V gene end was trimmed by 5 bases and the J gene end by 3 bases; junction bases not matched to a gene: 7. The CDR3 DNA reads as TGTGCCAGCAGTCCGCCTAGCGGGGGAGTCTACGAGCAGTACTTC. Encoded protein: CASSPPSGGVYEQYF.

The CDR3 loop reads CAGRDMYGYTF. CDR3 nucleotide sequence: TGTGCCGGCCGGGACATGTATGGCTACACCTTC. V usage is TRBV6-1 and J usage is TRBJ1-2; possible D gene TRBD1, 6 bases. With 11 bases removed from V and 5 bases from J, the gap between germline ends came to 12 bases. Looked up from germline, CDR1 is MNHNS and CDR2 is SASEGT. The CDR3 extends over 11 amino acids.

This rearrangement joins TRBV24-1 to TRBJ1-2; 8 bases agree with TRBD1. The CDR3 is 15 amino acids. The ends lost 4 bases at V and 3 bases at J; junction bases unmatched: 6. Germline assignment: CDR1 KGHDR and CDR2 SFDVKD. The DNA for the CDR3 is TGTGCCACCAGTGACGCGGACAGGGCAGACTATGGCTACACCTTC. It yields the protein CATSDADRADYGYTF.

J is TRBJ2-1 and V is TRBV4-3; 7 nucleotides align to TRBD2. The CDR3 loop spans 16 amino acids. The V gene's germline CDR1 is LGHNA and CDR2 YSLEER. The V segment lost 3 bases and the J segment 4 bases; nucleotides outside the gene matches: 9. In DNA, the CDR3 is TGCGCCAGCAGCCACCGGGACTACGGGAAGTACAATGAGCAGTTCTTC. Encoded protein: CASSHRDYGKYNEQFF.

This clonotype turned up a few times. The chain has TRBV12-3 or TRBV12-4 and TRBJ2-3; 7 nucleotides match TRBD1. The ends lost 3 bases at V and 4 bases at J; junction bases unmatched: 4. The CDR3 covers 14 residues. The DNA for the CDR3 is TGTGCCAGCAGTTTCCGACAGGGCGCAGATACGCAGTATTTT. Amino acid sequence: CASSFRQGADTQYF.

The J gene is TRBJ2-7, the V gene TRBV7-9, with 10 bases lining up with TRBD2. The V gene end was trimmed by 5 bases and the J gene end by 4 bases; junction bases not matched to a gene: 5. CDR3 length equals 14 residues. Germline assignment: CDR1 SEHNR and CDR2 FQNEAQ (reference sequence). CDR3 DNA: TGTGCCAGCAGCCGAGGACTAGCGGTATACGAGCAGTACTTC. Its protein is CASSRGLAVYEQYF.

This clonotype was recorded a few times. V is TRBV30 and J is TRBJ1-1; no firm D call. This CDR3 comprises 10 residues. CDR1 is GTSNPN, CDR2 SVGIG, per germline (reference sequence). V lost 4 bases and J lost 8, with 8 bases in between. The CDR3 loop is CAWIRHEAFF. DNA for the CDR3: TGTGCCTGGATTCGTCACGAAGCTTTCTTT.

The V call is TRBV7-2, the J call TRBJ1-5; D unresolved. The V end was cut by 1 base, the J end by 7 bases, with 11 bases between. Germline CDR1 reads SGHTA; CDR2 reads FQGNSA. This CDR3 is built from 14 residues. CDR3 protein: CASSLVGTNQPQHF. In nucleotides, the CDR3 is TGTGCCAGCAGCTTAGTGGGAACAAACCAGCCCCAGCATTTT.

The chain couples TRBV7-9 to TRBJ1-2; TRBD1 agrees at 9 bases. From germline, CDR1 is SEHNR and CDR2 FQNEAQ (reference sequence). The CDR3 runs 13 residues. The trim removed 5 bases at V and 4 bases at J, leaving 2 bases unmatched. CDR3 region: CASSRDRVYGYTF. The CDR3 DNA is TGTGCCAGCAGCAGGGACAGGGTCTATGGCTACACCTTC.

The chain couples TRBV2 to TRBJ2-3, with 7 bases that match TRBD1. The CDR3 is 13 amino acids. The germline CDR1 and CDR2 sequences are SNHLY and FYNNEI. V was clipped by 6 bases and J by 3 bases; unmatched bases: 3. This chain's CDR3 is CASRGTETDTQYF. The CDR3 DNA reads as TGTGCCAGCAGGGGGACAGAGACAGATACGCAGTATTTT.

This chain connects TRBV18 to TRBJ2-3, with 7 bases fitting TRBD2. CDR1 and CDR2 (germline): KGHSH, LQKENI. Germline trimming cut 0 bases from V and 0 bases from J; bases unmatched to any gene: 3. This CDR3 is built from 16 residues. CDR3 bases: TGTGCCAGCTCACCACCAAGCGGGGTTAGCACAGATACGCAGTATTTT. As protein: CASSPPSGVSTDTQYF. Full variable domain (outside the CDR3, taken from reference TRBV18 and TRBJ2-3): NAGVMQNPRHLVRRRGQEARLRCSPMKGHSHVYWYRQLPEEGLKFMVYLQKENIIDESGMPKERFSAEFPKEGPSILRIQQVVRGDSAAYFCASSPPSGVSTDTQYFGPGTRLTVL.

The chain carries TRBV29-1 and TRBJ2-1; perhaps TRBD1 as D (6 bases). Germline assignment: CDR1 SQVTM and CDR2 ANQGSEA. With 0 bases removed from V and 1 base from J, the gap between germline ends came to 13 bases. The CDR3 contains 16 residues. CDR3 residues: CSVEDKQGWSYNEQFF. For the CDR3, the DNA is TGCAGCGTTGAAGATAAACAGGGTTGGTCCTACAATGAGCAGTTCTTC.

This clonotype was picked up a small number of times. In nucleotides, the CDR3 is TGTGCCAGCAGTGAATCCTACTACGAGCAGTACTTC. It is translated as CASSESYYEQYF. The rearrangement uses TRBV6-1 and TRBJ2-7; D is ambiguous. Germline assignment: CDR1 MNHNS and CDR2 SASEGT. The CDR3 loop spans 12 amino acids. The V gene lost 2 bases and the J gene lost 3 bases, with 5 bases spanning the gap.

There are a few counts of this clonotype. The chain combines TRBV5-6 with TRBJ2-7, with TRBD1 as a possible D gene (5 bases). The CDR3 has 12 residues. Germline CDR1 SGHDT, CDR2 YYEEEE. V lost 4 bases, J lost 3 bases, and 8 bases lay in between. This chain's CDR3 is CASSDDSYEQYF. DNA for the CDR3: TGTGCCAGCAGCGACGACAGCTACGAGCAGTACTTC. Full variable domain (outside the CDR3, taken from reference TRBV5-6 and TRBJ2-7): DAGVTQSPTHLIKTRGQQVTLRCSPKSGHDTVSWYQQALGQGPQFIFQYYEEEERQRGNFPDRFSGHQFPNYSSELNVNALLLGDSALYLCASSDDSYEQYFGPGTRLTVT.

The rearrangement uses TRBV18 and TRBJ1-6, with no clear D. V was clipped by 6 bases and J by 7 bases, with 7 bases between them. Germline V gives CDR1 KGHSH, CDR2 LQKENI. The CDR3 spans 12 residues. The CDR3 sequence: CASSVRNSPLHF. As DNA, the CDR3 is TGTGCCAGCTCGGTCCGGAATTCACCCCTCCACTTT.